The T cell receptor beta chain under discussion was sequenced for a study of T-cell reconstitution after alpha-beta-depleted transplantation in children. Notes on the study in general: The main origin of T-cell counts and diversity one year after transplant was newly produced T cells.

Preparation of the TCRbeta library was carried out with unique molecular identifiers. TCRdb called the PCR reads again in MiXCR, with one record for every CDR3 protein. This sample has about 130,000 distinct CDR3 sequences, with 9.5% to 10% found just once. On this clonotype: As yet, its antigen is unknown.

Germline V gene data show CDR1 as DFQATT and CDR2 as SNEGSKA (reference sequence). This CDR3 is 12 amino acids long. Trimming at V came to 3 bases and at J to 5 bases, leaving 0 bases not matched to a gene. The rearrangement joins TRBV20-1 to TRBJ1-4, with 7 bases fitting TRBD1. Sequences were derived from PBMCs, mostly from graft donor cells, sampled 180 days after TCRalphabeta/CD19-depleted stem cell transplant. The clonotype originates from a girl less than two years old who had a stem cell transplant for combined immunodeficiency, so the T cells may come from the graft donor. The CDR3 spells CSARGQNEKLFF. In DNA, the CDR3 is TGCAGTGCTAGGGGACAGAATGAAAAACTGTTTTTT.